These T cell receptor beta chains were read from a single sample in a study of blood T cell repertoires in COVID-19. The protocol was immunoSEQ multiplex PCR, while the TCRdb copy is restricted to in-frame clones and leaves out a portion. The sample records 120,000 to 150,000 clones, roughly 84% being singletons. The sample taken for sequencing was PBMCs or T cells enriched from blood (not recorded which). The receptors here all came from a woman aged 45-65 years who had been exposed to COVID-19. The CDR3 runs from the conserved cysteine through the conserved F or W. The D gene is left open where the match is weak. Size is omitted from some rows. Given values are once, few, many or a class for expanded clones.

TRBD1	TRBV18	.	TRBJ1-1	TGTGCCAGCTCACGAAAACAGGGGGACACTGAAGCTTTCTTT	CASSRKQGDTEAFF
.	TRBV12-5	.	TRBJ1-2	TGTGCTAGTGGTTTGGGCCCACAGGGATTCTATGGCTACACCTTC	CASGLGPQGFYGYTF
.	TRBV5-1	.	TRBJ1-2	TGCGCCAGCAGCTTGGCGGCAGGCGACTATGGCTACACCTTC	CASSLAAGDYGYTF
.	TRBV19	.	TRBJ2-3	TGTGCCAGTAGTGCATACGGAGATACGCAGTATTTT	CASSAYGDTQYF
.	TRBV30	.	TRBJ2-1	TGTGCCTGGAGTGTACTGGTCGGGAGCGATGAGCAGTTCTTC	CAWSVLVGSDEQFF
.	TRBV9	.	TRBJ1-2	TGTGCCAGCAGCGTAGTTTCCGGGGGCTACACCTTC	CASSVVSGGYTF
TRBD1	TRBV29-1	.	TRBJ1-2	TGCAGCGTGACCGGGACAGGCTATGGCTACACCTTC	CSVTGTGYGYTF
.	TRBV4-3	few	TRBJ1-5	TGCGCCAGCAGCCAAGAAGCGGCAGGGGATCAGCCCCAGCATTTT	CASSQEAAGDQPQHF
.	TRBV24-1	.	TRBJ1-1	TGTGCCACCAGTGATTTTTCCGGGTATCCCTACGAAGCTTTCTTT	CATSDFSGYPYEAFF
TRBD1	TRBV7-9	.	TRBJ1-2	TGTGCCAGCAGCCCTCCGTGGGTTGGACAGGGGTTATGGACGGATGGCTACACCTTC	CASSPPWVGQGLWTDGYTF
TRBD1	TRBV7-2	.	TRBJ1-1	TGTGCCAGCAGCTTAGGGGACAGGCGGAACACTGAAGCTTTCTTT	CASSLGDRRNTEAFF
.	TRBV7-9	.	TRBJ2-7	TGTGCCAGCACCCTGGGGGGGGCCGGCTACGAGCAGTACTTC	CASTLGGAGYEQYF
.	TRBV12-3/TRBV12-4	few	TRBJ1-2	TGTGCCAGCACCGTGGGCCGGGGCTATGGCTACACCTTC	CASTVGRGYGYTF
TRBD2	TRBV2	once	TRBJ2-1	TGTGCCAGCACGAATAGCGGGGGGAGGAATGAGCAGTTCTTC	CASTNSGGRNEQFF
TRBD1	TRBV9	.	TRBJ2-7	TGTGCCAGCAGCCCGTGGGACAGGAGCTACGAGCAGTACTTC	CASSPWDRSYEQYF
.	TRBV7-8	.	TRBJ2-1	TGTGCCAGCAGCAAGCGGCTTTCAAGAGACCAACTTCCCTACAATGAGCAGTTCTTC	CASSKRLSRDQLPYNEQFF
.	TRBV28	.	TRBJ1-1	TGTGCCAGCAGTTTATATCAGGGTTACACTGAAGCTTTCTTT	CASSLYQGYTEAFF
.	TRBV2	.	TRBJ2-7	TGTGCCAGCAGTGAAGCGCTTCGGGTTTATATAACCTACGAGCAGTACTTC	CASSEALRVYITYEQYF
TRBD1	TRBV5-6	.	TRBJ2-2	TGTGCCAGCAGCCCCGGACAGGGTTTAATTGGCGGGGAGCTGTTTTTT	CASSPGQGLIGGELFF
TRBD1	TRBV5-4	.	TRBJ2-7	TGTGCCAGCAGCAGGGGACAGGGGGACGAGCAGTACTTC	CASSRGQGDEQYF
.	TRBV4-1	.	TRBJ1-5	TGCGCCAGCAGCCAGTTTGGAGTTGGGAGCAATCAGCCCCAGCATTTT	CASSQFGVGSNQPQHF
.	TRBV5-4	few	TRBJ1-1	TGTGCCAGCAGCTTGGGGGCGCAGAAGTCTTTCTTT	CASSLGAQKSFF
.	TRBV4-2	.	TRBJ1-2	TGTGCCAGCAGCCTGGACAAGATCTATGGCTACACCTTC	CASSLDKIYGYTF
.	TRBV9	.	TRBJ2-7	TGTGCCAGCAGCGTGGGGGGGCCGTCGTACGAGCAGTACTTC	CASSVGGPSYEQYF
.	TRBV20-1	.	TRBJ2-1	TGCAGTGCTCCTGCGGATGAGCAGTTCTTC	CSAPADEQFF
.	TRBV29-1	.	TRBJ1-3	TGCAGCGGAGTTATTAGGGGCAGTGCTGGAAACACCATATATTTT	CSGVIRGSAGNTIYF
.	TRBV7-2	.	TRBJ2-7	TGTGCCAGCAGCTTGGGGCCCCGAGGGACTTACGAGCAGTACTTC	CASSLGPRGTYEQYF
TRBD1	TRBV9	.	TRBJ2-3	TGTGCCAGCAGCTCGGGACAGGGGGCCACAGATACGCAGTATTTT	CASSSGQGATDTQYF
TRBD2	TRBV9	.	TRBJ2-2	TGTGCCAGCAGCGTAGACGAGGCTAGCGGGACCACCGGGGAGCTGTTTTTT	CASSVDEASGTTGELFF
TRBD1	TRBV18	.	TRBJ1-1	TGTGCCAGCTCAAAGACAGGGGACACTGAAGCTTTCTTT	CASSKTGDTEAFF